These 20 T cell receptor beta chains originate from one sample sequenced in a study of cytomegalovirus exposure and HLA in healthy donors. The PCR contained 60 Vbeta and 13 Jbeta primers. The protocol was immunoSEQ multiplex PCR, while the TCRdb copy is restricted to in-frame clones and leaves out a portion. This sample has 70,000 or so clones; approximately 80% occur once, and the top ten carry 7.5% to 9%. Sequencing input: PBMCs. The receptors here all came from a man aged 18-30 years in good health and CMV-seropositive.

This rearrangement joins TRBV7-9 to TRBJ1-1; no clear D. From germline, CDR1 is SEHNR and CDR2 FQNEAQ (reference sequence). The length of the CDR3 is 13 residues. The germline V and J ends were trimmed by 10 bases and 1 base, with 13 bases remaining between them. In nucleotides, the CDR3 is TGTGCCACCGTTGCGGGGAAGAACACTGAAGCTTTCTTT. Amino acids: CATVAGKNTEAFF.

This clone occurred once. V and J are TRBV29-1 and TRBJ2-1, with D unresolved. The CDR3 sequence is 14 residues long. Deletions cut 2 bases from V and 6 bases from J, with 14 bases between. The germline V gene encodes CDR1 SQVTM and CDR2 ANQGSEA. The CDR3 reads CSVEPRSVGNEQFF. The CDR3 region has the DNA TGCAGCGTTGAACCCCGGAGTGTGGGCAATGAGCAGTTCTTC.

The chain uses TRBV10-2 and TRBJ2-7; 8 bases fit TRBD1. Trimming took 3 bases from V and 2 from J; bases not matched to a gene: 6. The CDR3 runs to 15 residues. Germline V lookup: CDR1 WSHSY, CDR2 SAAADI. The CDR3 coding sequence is TGCGCCAGCAGTGAAGGCCAGGGGGCAACCTACGAGCAGTACTTC. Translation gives CASSEGQGATYEQYF.

The CDR3, as DNA: TGTGCCAGCAGCGTACAGGGGAGCTCCTATAATTCACCCCTCCACTTT. It yields the protein CASSVQGSSYNSPLHF. The V and J genes are TRBV7-9 and TRBJ1-6, with TRBD1 matching 7 bases. CDR3 length equals 16 residues. Germline lookup yields CDR1 SEHNR and CDR2 FQNEAQ (reference sequence). V dropped 5 bases and J dropped 0; count of bases not matched to a gene: 4. Full variable domain (rest looked up from reference TRBV7-9 and TRBJ1-6): DTGVSQNPRHKITKRGQNVTFRCDPISEHNRLYWYRQTLGQGPEFLTYFQNEAQLEKSRLLSDRFSAERPKGSFSTLEIQRTEQGDSAMYLCASSVQGSSYNSPLHFGNGTRLTVT.

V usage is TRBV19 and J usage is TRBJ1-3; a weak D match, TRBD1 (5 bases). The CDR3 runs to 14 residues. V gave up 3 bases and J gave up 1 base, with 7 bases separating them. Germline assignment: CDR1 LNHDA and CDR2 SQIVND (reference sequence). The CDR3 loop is CASSIPGSGNTIYF. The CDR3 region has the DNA TGTGCCAGTAGTATTCCAGGGTCTGGAAACACCATATATTTT. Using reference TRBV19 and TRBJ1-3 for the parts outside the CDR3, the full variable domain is DGGITQSPKYLFRKEGQNVTLSCEQNLNHDAMYWYRQDPGQGLRLIYYSQIVNDFQKGDIAEGYSVSREKKESFPLTVTSAQKNPTAFYLCASSIPGSGNTIYFGEGSWLTVV.

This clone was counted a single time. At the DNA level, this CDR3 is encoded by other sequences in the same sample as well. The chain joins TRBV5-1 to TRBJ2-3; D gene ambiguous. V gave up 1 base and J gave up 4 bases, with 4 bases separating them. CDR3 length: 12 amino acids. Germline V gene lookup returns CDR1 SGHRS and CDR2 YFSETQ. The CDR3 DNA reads TGCGCCAGCAGCTTGAGCGCAGATACGCAGTATTTT. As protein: CASSLSADTQYF. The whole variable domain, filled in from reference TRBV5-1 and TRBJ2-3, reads KAGVTQTPRYLIKTRGQQVTLSCSPISGHRSVSWYQQTPGQGLQFLFEYFSETQRNKGNFPGRFSGRQFSNSRSEMNVSTLELGDSALYLCASSLSADTQYFGPGTRLTVL.

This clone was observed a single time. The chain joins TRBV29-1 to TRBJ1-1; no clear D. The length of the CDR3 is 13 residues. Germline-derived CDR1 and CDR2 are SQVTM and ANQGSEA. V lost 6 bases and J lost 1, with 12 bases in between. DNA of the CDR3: TGCAGCGTGGGTGGGCAGAGGAACACTGAAGCTTTCTTT. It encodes CSVGGQRNTEAFF. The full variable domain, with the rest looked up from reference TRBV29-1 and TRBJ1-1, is SAVISQKPSRDICQRGTSLTIQCQVDSQVTMMFWYRQQPGQSLTLIATANQGSEATYESGFVIDKFPISRPNLTFSTLTVSNMSPEDSSIYLCSVGGQRNTEAFFGQGTRLTVV.

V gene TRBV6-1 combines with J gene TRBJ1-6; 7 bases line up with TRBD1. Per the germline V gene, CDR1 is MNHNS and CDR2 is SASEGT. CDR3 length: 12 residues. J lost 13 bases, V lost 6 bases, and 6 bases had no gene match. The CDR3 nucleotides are TGTGCCAGCAGGGGGACAGTTCGGCCCCTCCACTTT. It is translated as CASRGTVRPLHF.

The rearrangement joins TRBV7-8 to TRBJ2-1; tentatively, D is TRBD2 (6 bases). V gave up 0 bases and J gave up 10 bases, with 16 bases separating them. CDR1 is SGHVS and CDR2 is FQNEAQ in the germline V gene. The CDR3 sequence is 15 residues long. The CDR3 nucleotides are TGTGCCAGCAGCTTAGCGTTCGAAAGGACTACAGAGCAGTTCTTC. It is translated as CASSLAFERTTEQFF.

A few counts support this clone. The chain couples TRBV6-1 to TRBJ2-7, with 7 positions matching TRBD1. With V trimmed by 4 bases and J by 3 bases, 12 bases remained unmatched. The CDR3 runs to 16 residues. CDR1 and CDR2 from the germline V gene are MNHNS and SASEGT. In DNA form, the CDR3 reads TGTGCCAGCAGTGCTATATTTGGGACAGCCGACTACGAGCAGTACTTC. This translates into CASSAIFGTADYEQYF.

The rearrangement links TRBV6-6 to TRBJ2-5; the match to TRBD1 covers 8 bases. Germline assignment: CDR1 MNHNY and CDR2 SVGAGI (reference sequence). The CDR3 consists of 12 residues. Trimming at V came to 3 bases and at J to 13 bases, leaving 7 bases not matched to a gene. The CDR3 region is CASSYVRDRWYF. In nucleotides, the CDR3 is TGTGCCAGCAGTTATGTGAGGGACAGGTGGTACTTC.

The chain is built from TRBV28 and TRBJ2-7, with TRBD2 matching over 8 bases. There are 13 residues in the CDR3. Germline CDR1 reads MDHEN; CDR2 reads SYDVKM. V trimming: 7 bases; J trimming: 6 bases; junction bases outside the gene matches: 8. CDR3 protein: CASTLGGEGEQYF. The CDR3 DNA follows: TGTGCCAGCACCCTCGGGGGGGAGGGCGAGCAGTACTTC.

CDR3 nucleotides: TGTGCCAGCAGTGTCTTCGGGGGGAATGAGCAGTTCTTC. This translates into CASSVFGGNEQFF. The V gene is TRBV6-1, the J gene TRBJ2-1, with TRBD2 matching over 7 bases. The CDR3 length is 13 residues. Trimming took 4 bases from V and 7 from J; bases not matched to a gene: 4. Germline V gene lookup returns CDR1 MNHNS and CDR2 SASEGT.

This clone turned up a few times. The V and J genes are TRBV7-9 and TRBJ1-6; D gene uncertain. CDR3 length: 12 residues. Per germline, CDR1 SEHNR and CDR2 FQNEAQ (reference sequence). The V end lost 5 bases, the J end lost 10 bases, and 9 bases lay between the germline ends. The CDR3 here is CASSKAGSPLHF. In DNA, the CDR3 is TGTGCCAGCAGCAAAGCGGGCTCACCCCTCCACTTT.

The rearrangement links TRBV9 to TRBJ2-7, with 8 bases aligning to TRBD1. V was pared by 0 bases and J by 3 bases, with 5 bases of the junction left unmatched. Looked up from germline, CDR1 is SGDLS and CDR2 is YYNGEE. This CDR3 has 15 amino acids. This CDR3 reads CASSVALGQGYEQYF. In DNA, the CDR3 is TGTGCCAGCAGCGTAGCTTTAGGACAGGGCTACGAGCAGTACTTC.

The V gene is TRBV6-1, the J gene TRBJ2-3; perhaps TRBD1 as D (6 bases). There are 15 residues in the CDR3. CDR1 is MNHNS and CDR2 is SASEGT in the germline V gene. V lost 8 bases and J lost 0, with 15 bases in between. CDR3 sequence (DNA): TGTGCCAGCCAACCCGGGACACTTAGCACAGATACGCAGTATTTT. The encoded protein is CASQPGTLSTDTQYF.

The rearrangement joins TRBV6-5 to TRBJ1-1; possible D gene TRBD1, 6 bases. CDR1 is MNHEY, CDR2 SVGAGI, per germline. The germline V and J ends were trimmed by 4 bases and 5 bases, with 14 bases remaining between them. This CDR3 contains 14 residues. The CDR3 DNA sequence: TGTGCCAGCAGTTGGACGGGGGGCCGTACTGAAGCTTTCTTT. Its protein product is CASSWTGGRTEAFF.

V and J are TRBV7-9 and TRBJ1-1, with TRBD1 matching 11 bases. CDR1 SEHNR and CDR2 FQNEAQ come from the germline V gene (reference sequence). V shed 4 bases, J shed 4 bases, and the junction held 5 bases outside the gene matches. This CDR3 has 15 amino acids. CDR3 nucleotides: TGTGCCAGCAGCTCTCCCGGGACAGGGGGCACTGAAGCTTTCTTT. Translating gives CASSSPGTGGTEAFF.

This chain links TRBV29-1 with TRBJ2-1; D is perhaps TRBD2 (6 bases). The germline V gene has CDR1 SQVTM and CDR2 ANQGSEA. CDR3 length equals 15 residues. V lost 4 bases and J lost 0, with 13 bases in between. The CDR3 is CSVVGADYSYNEQFF. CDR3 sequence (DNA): TGCAGCGTTGTCGGTGCGGACTACTCCTACAATGAGCAGTTCTTC.

The CDR3 region has the DNA TGTGCCTGGAGTGTAGGGGATCGACTAGCGGGAAACACCGGGGAGCTGTTTTTT. This translates into CAWSVGDRLAGNTGELFF. The chain employs TRBV30 and TRBJ2-2, with 11 bases matching TRBD2. The CDR3 length is 18 residues. Germline V gene lookup returns CDR1 GTSNPN and CDR2 SVGIG (reference sequence). V lost 0 bases and J lost 2; bases outside the gene matches: 8. Looking up the rest from reference TRBV30 and TRBJ2-2 gives the full variable domain: SQTIHQWPATLVQPVGSPLSLECTVEGTSNPNLYWYRQAAGRGLQLLFYSVGIGQISSEVPQNLSASRPQDRQFILSSKKLLLSDSGFYLCAWSVGDRLAGNTGELFFGEGSRLTVL.